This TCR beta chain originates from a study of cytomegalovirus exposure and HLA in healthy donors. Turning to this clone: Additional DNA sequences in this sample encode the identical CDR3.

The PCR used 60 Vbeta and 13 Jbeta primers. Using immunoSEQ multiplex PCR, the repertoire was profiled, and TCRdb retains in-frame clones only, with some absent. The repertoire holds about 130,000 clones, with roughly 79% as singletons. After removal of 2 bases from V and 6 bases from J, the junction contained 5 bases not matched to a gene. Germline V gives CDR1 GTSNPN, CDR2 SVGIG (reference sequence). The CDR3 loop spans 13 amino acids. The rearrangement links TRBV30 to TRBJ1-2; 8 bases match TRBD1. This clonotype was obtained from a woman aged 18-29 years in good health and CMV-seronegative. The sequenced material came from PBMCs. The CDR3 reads CAWSRDRGDGYTF. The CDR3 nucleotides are TGTGCCTGGAGTCGCGACAGGGGCGATGGCTACACCTTC.